Presented here are 10 T cell receptor beta chains from one specimen sequenced in a study of T cell responses to AZD1222 COVID-19 vaccine. Some clones are missing from TCRdb's copy, which holds only in-frame ones; the method was immunoSEQ multiplex PCR. The data hold some 110,000 clones, with around 82% observed a single time. The input for sequencing was peripheral blood, taken on day 0 of AZD1222 vaccination. The receptors come from an adult in good health.

The chain uses TRBV5-1 and TRBJ2-7, with D uncertain. In germline, CDR1 is SGHRS, CDR2 YFSETQ. The CDR3 length is 12 residues. V was trimmed by 5 bases and J by 2 bases, leaving 8 bases between them. The CDR3 region has the DNA TGCGCCAGCAGTTCTGGGGCCTACGAGCAGTACTTC. It specifies CASSSGAYEQYF. Using reference TRBV5-1 and TRBJ2-7 for the parts outside the CDR3, the full variable domain is KAGVTQTPRYLIKTRGQQVTLSCSPISGHRSVSWYQQTPGQGLQFLFEYFSETQRNKGNFPGRFSGRQFSNSRSEMNVSTLELGDSALYLCASSSGAYEQYFGPGTRLTVT.

The chain couples TRBV7-2 to TRBJ1-2; TRBD1 might be the D (5 bases). The germline V gene encodes CDR1 SGHTA and CDR2 FQGNSA. CDR3 length: 13 amino acids. The V and J ends lost 7 bases and 4 bases respectively, with 13 bases between them. The chain's CDR3 is CASTPYRPYGYTF. The CDR3 DNA follows: TGTGCCAGCACCCCTTACAGGCCCTATGGCTACACCTTC.

The chain couples TRBV2 to TRBJ1-5, with D uncertain. The CDR3 extends over 17 amino acids. Trimming stripped 6 bases from V and 0 bases from J, with 18 bases between. In germline, CDR1 is SNHLY, CDR2 FYNNEI. CDR3 in DNA: TGTGCCAGCAGCCAACGCGGCACGCAGCATAGCAATCAGCCCCAGCATTTT. Its protein product is CASSQRGTQHSNQPQHF.

This chain links TRBV3-1 (or the pseudogene TRBV3-2) with TRBJ2-7; 9 bases are a match to TRBD1. Germline V gives CDR1 LGHDT, CDR2 YNNKEL (reference sequence). CDR3 length: 15 amino acids. Germline trimming cut 5 bases from V and 6 bases from J; bases unmatched to any gene: 11. CDR3 loop: CASSGSGTGLREQYF. The CDR3 bases are TGTGCCAGCAGCGGAAGTGGGACAGGGCTGCGCGAGCAGTACTTC.

The chain uses TRBV5-1 and TRBJ1-1, with D possibly TRBD1 on 5 matching bases. With 4 bases removed from V and 1 base from J, the gap between germline ends came to 14 bases. Germline V gives CDR1 SGHRS, CDR2 YFSETQ. The CDR3 covers 15 residues. CDR3 sequence (DNA): TGCGCCAGCAGCGGGGGAGTTGGGGAGAACACTGAAGCTTTCTTT. As protein: CASSGGVGENTEAFF.

This rearrangement joins TRBV6-5 to TRBJ1-5, with 9 nucleotides matching TRBD1. This CDR3 comprises 14 residues. Looked up from germline, CDR1 is MNHEY and CDR2 is SVGAGI. The V segment lost 8 bases and the J segment 5 bases; nucleotides outside the gene matches: 7. CDR3 in DNA: TGTGCCAGCTTGGGGGACAGGGATTATCAGCCCCAGCATTTT. It yields the protein CASLGDRDYQPQHF.

The CDR3 reads CASSPGAHSNQPQHF. CDR3 nucleotide sequence: TGTGCCAGCAGCCCGGGGGCACATAGCAATCAGCCCCAGCATTTT. This chain uses TRBV3-1 (or the pseudogene TRBV3-2) with TRBJ1-5, with D tentatively TRBD1 (6 bases). V dropped 4 bases and J dropped 0 bases, with 10 bases sitting between them. There are 15 residues in the CDR3. Looked up from germline, CDR1 is LGHDT and CDR2 is YNNKEL (reference sequence).

The V call is TRBV5-1, the J call TRBJ2-7, with TRBD2 identical over 12 bases. V trimming: 3 bases; J trimming: 4 bases; junction bases outside the gene matches: 8. The length of the CDR3 is 16 residues. Germline V gene lookup returns CDR1 SGHRS and CDR2 YFSETQ. The CDR3 nucleotides are TGCGCCAGCAGCTGGACCCTAGCGGGAGGGAGATACGAGCAGTACTTC. This encodes CASSWTLAGGRYEQYF. The variable domain in full, with the rest retrieved from reference TRBV5-1 and TRBJ2-7, is KAGVTQTPRYLIKTRGQQVTLSCSPISGHRSVSWYQQTPGQGLQFLFEYFSETQRNKGNFPGRFSGRQFSNSRSEMNVSTLELGDSALYLCASSWTLAGGRYEQYFGPGTRLTVT.

This clone appeared a single time. The gene calls are TRBV21-1 and TRBJ2-1; the table's D gene call, TRBD2, was not cross checked with the DNA. TRBV21-1 is an annotated pseudogene. The CDR3 loop spans 17 amino acids. The CDR3 sequence: CASSKQGTLPYNDEQFF. CDR3 in DNA: TGTGCCAGCAGCAAACAAGGGACTTTACCATACAACGATGAGCAGTTCTTC.

V gene TRBV24-1 combines with J gene TRBJ1-6; TRBD1 matches at 7 bases. V shed 4 bases and J 9 bases; nucleotides not matched to a gene: 5. The CDR3 is 14 amino acids. Germline V gene lookup returns CDR1 KGHDR and CDR2 SFDVKD. The CDR3 bases are TGTGCCACCAGTGACGGACAGGCCACTTCACCCCTCCACTTT. Its protein product is CATSDGQATSPLHF.